These 22 T cell receptor beta chains originate from one sample sequenced in a study of CD8 T cells in Susac syndrome. Random-hexamer reverse transcription was applied to roughly 0.5 to 1 ug RNA. TCRdb reprocessed the immunoSEQ multiplex PCR reads via MiXCR and lists one record per CDR3 protein. The sample has some 190,000 distinct CDR3 sequences, about 94% seen once. The sample consisted of CD4+ T cells from PBMCs. These receptors were obtained from a human donor in good health.

The genes are TRBV7-9 and TRBJ2-7; D perhaps matches TRBD2 (5 bases). The CDR3 totals 13 residues. V was shortened by 5 bases and J by 6 bases, with 14 bases between the two germline ends. Germline CDR1 SEHNR, CDR2 FQNEAQ (reference sequence). This chain's CDR3 is CASSLSGLGEQYF. As DNA, the CDR3 is TGTGCCAGCAGCCTGTCGGGGTTAGGCGAGCAGTACTTC.

The chain links TRBV7-9 to TRBJ2-3; D unclear. Germline V CDR1 and CDR2: SEHNR, FQNEAQ (reference sequence). Trimming cost V 11 bases and J 1 base, with 7 bases left between them. The CDR3 extends over 11 amino acids. The CDR3, as DNA: TGTGCCGGTGCTGGCACAGATACGCAGTATTTT. Translated, it gives CAGAGTDTQYF.

The V call is TRBV7-8, the J call TRBJ2-2; the match to TRBD2 covers 10 bases. The V segment lost 5 bases and the J segment 2 bases; nucleotides outside the gene matches: 5. CDR1 and CDR2 (germline): SGHVS, FQNEAQ. CDR3 length: 16 residues. Here the CDR3 DNA reads TGTGCCAGCAGCCGTACTAGCGGGACTAACACCGGGGAGCTGTTTTTT. Translating it yields CASSRTSGTNTGELFF.

The chain has TRBV7-8 and TRBJ2-5; 8 bases match TRBD1. Trimming took 4 bases from V and 5 from J; bases not matched to a gene: 6. This CDR3 comprises 14 residues. The germline gives CDR1 SGHVS, CDR2 FQNEAQ. The CDR3 spells CASSSTGALETQYF. In nucleotides, the CDR3 is TGTGCCAGCAGCTCGACAGGGGCGTTGGAGACCCAGTACTTC. The full variable domain, completed using reference TRBV7-8 and TRBJ2-5, is GAGVSQSPRYKVAKRGQDVALRCDPISGHVSLFWYQQALGQGPEFLTYFQNEAQLDKSGLPSDRFFAERPEGSVSTLKIQRTQQEDSAVYLCASSSTGALETQYFGPGTRLLVL.

Here the CDR3 reads CASSQDEGHGGKPQHF. The DNA for the CDR3 is TGTGCCAGCAGCCAAGATGAAGGACACGGGGGCAAACCCCAGCATTTT. The chain employs TRBV4-2 and TRBJ1-5; possibly TRBD1 for D (6 bases). Germline V gives CDR1 LGHNA, CDR2 YNFKEQ. Trimming left V 0 bases short and J 10 bases short, with 19 bases between. The CDR3 is 16 amino acids.

The J gene is TRBJ2-3, the V gene TRBV6-5, with 12 bases aligning to TRBD2. CDR3 length: 16 amino acids. With V trimmed by 2 bases and J by 9 bases, 9 bases remained unmatched. Germline V gives CDR1 MNHEY, CDR2 SVGAGI. The CDR3 protein is CASSYLTSGGVWTQYF. The CDR3 DNA is TGTGCCAGCAGTTACCTGACTAGCGGGGGCGTCTGGACGCAGTATTTT.

The V call is TRBV5-4, the J call TRBJ2-5, with TRBD2 identical over 9 bases. Germline lookup yields CDR1 SGHNT and CDR2 YYREEE (reference sequence). The CDR3 runs 16 residues. After removal of 5 bases from V and 7 bases from J, the junction contained 15 bases not matched to a gene. The CDR3 here is CASSPAAGGRWATQYF. For the CDR3, the DNA is TGTGCCAGCAGTCCCGCGGCGGGGGGGCGATGGGCGACCCAGTACTTC.

V is TRBV12-3 or TRBV12-4 and J is TRBJ2-2, with 11 nucleotides matching TRBD2. The CDR3 runs to 18 residues. V shed 0 bases and J 1 base; nucleotides not matched to a gene: 4. CDR3 in amino acids: CASSLARLAGGNTGELFF. In DNA, the CDR3 is TGTGCCAGCAGTTTAGCTAGGCTAGCGGGGGGGAACACCGGGGAGCTGTTTTTT.

The J gene is TRBJ2-3, the V gene TRBV23-1, with 8 bases fitting TRBD1. TRBV23-1 is noted as an ORF with a role that remains uncertain. The CDR3 runs to 12 residues. J gave up 5 bases and V 7 bases, and 2 bases lay outside the gene matches. The CDR3 region is CASKQGEDTQYF. The DNA for the CDR3 is TGCGCCAGCAAACAGGGGGAAGATACGCAGTATTTT.

The V call is TRBV5-4, the J call TRBJ1-6; D may be TRBD1 (5 bases). The CDR3 runs to 15 residues. Deletions cut 5 bases from V and 8 bases from J, with 17 bases between. Germline CDR1 is SGHNT and CDR2 is YYREEE (reference sequence). In DNA, the CDR3 is TGTGCCAGCAGACCAATGGTGGGGCAGGATTCACCCCTCCACTTT. It is translated as CASRPMVGQDSPLHF.

This rearrangement joins TRBV7-9 to TRBJ1-1, with D maybe TRBD1 (6 bases). The germline V gene has CDR1 SEHNR and CDR2 FQNEAQ (reference sequence). Trimming cost V 4 bases and J 5 bases, with 14 bases left between them. This CDR3 is 14 amino acids long. The CDR3 region is CASSSTGLFTEAFF. CDR3 DNA sequence: TGTGCCAGCAGCTCGACAGGTCTTTTTACTGAAGCTTTCTTT.

This chain uses TRBV12-3 or TRBV12-4 with TRBJ1-3; no clear D gene. Trimming removed 6 bases at V and 3 bases at J, with 9 bases between. This CDR3 is built from 13 residues. The CDR3 sequence is CASSSSGGNTIYF. The DNA of the CDR3 is TGTGCCAGCAGCTCCTCTGGTGGAAACACCATATATTTT.

The chain carries TRBV2 and TRBJ1-2; D unresolved. In germline, CDR1 is SNHLY, CDR2 FYNNEI. V lost 11 bases and J lost 4, with 14 bases in between. The CDR3 is 12 residues long. As DNA, the CDR3 is TGTGCCGGAAGCGCGGGCTCCTATGGCTACACCTTC. Amino acids: CAGSAGSYGYTF.

The chain employs TRBV10-3 and TRBJ2-2; D may be TRBD2 (5 bases). Trimming stripped 8 bases from V and 2 bases from J, with 12 bases between. The CDR3 consists of 14 residues. Germline V lookup: CDR1 ENHRY, CDR2 SYGVKD. The CDR3 coding sequence is TGTGCCATCGCGAGGGTCGGTAACACCGGGGAGCTGTTTTTT. Translating it yields CAIARVGNTGELFF.

The chain uses TRBV5-1 and TRBJ2-3; a possible D gene is TRBD1 (6 bases). Germline V gene data show CDR1 as SGHRS and CDR2 as YFSETQ. The CDR3 totals 15 residues. Trimming took off 0 bases at V and 3 bases at J, with 11 bases between the two ends. CDR3 DNA: TGCGCCAGCAGCTTGGAGGGGCAGGGGACAGATACGCAGTATTTT. Protein product: CASSLEGQGTDTQYF.

V gene TRBV20-1 combines with J gene TRBJ1-2, with TRBD1 matching 7 bases. V shed 6 bases, J shed 2 bases, and the junction held 3 bases outside the gene matches. Germline CDR1 DFQATT, CDR2 SNEGSKA (reference sequence). CDR3 size: 12 residues. Written as DNA, the CDR3 is TGCAGTGCCCTGACAGGGAACTATGGCTACACCTTC. Protein product: CSALTGNYGYTF.

V gene TRBV11-3 combines with J gene TRBJ2-5; possible D gene TRBD2, 6 bases. Trimming stripped 8 bases from V and 4 bases from J, with 11 bases between. Germline lookup yields CDR1 SGHNT and CDR2 YENEEA. This CDR3 has 12 residues. CDR3: CASSGGGETQYF. The CDR3 nucleotides are TGTGCCAGCTCCGGGGGAGGAGAGACCCAGTACTTC.

The chain couples TRBV7-6 to TRBJ2-1; D gene unclear. Trimming removed 5 bases at V and 7 bases at J, with 9 bases between. Germline loops: CDR1 SGHVS, CDR2 FNYEAQ. The CDR3 has 12 residues. The CDR3 reads CASSARTNEQFF. CDR3 DNA sequence: TGTGCCAGCAGCGCCAGGACGAATGAGCAGTTCTTC. Supplemented by reference TRBV7-6 and TRBJ2-1, the full variable domain reads GAGVSQSPRYKVTKRGQDVALRCDPISGHVSLYWYRQALGQGPEFLTYFNYEAQQDKSGLPNDRFSAERPEGSISTLTIQRTEQRDSAMYRCASSARTNEQFFGPGTRLTVL.

The sample holds one count of this clonotype. This chain joins TRBV28 and TRBJ2-6, with 7 nucleotides matching TRBD1. This CDR3 is 17 amino acids long. Germline V gene sequence: CDR1 MDHEN, CDR2 SYDVKM. With 6 bases clipped from V and 0 bases from J, the junction kept 8 bases outside the gene matches. Here the CDR3 reads CASRRTGSYSGANVLTF. CDR3 DNA: TGTGCCAGCAGGAGGACAGGAAGTTACTCTGGGGCCAACGTCCTGACTTTC.

The J gene is TRBJ2-7, the V gene TRBV20-1, with 7 bases lining up with TRBD1. Germline V gene sequence: CDR1 DFQATT, CDR2 SNEGSKA (reference sequence). Trimming removed 5 bases from V and 4 bases from J; junction bases left unmatched: 2. The CDR3 runs to 11 residues. Here the CDR3 DNA reads TGCAGTGCTCGACAGGGATACGAGCAGTACGTC. This gives the protein CSARQGYEQYV.

The gene calls are TRBV9 and TRBJ1-2; the match to TRBD1 covers 7 bases. The CDR3 is 14 residues long. Per the germline V gene, CDR1 is SGDLS and CDR2 is YYNGEE. V was pared by 3 bases and J by 6 bases, with 8 bases of the junction left unmatched. CDR3 sequence reads: CASSAKHRGDGYTF. The CDR3 DNA sequence: TGTGCCAGCAGCGCCAAGCACAGGGGCGATGGCTACACCTTC.

The chain's CDR3 is CASSNIAGAKETQYF. CDR3 in DNA: TGCGCCAGCAGCAACATAGCGGGGGCAAAAGAGACCCAGTACTTC. The chain combines TRBV5-1 with TRBJ2-5; 9 bases are a match to TRBD2. Germline CDR1 and CDR2: SGHRS and YFSETQ. The CDR3 is 15 amino acids. V shed 4 bases, J shed 3 bases, and the junction held 7 bases outside the gene matches.